The rows below give T cell receptor beta chains drawn from one sample of a study of cytomegalovirus exposure and HLA in healthy donors. Sequencing used immunoSEQ multiplex PCR; TCRdb keeps in-frame clones, though not all of them. The repertoire includes around 150,000 clones, 80% to 90% of them detected once, and approximately 4% sits in the top ten. The sequencing sample was made of PBMCs. Receptors were obtained from a middle-aged woman in good health and CMV-seropositive. Each CDR3 is given with its conserved first and last residue. D genes are given only for firm matches. Rows may omit the clone size; those that give it use once, few, many or a size class.

v_gene	d_gene	j_gene	abundance	CDR3nt	CDR3aa
TRBV28	TRBD2	TRBJ2-2	-	TGTGCCAGCAGTCCGAGCGGGAGAAGAGTCGGGGAGCTGTTTTTT	CASSPSGRRVGELFF
TRBV6-6	-	TRBJ2-7	-	TGTGCCAGCAGCTTCAAAAGAGACGAGCAGTACTTC	CASSFKRDEQYF
TRBV2	-	TRBJ2-2	-	TGTGCCAGCAGCGGTAAACAGGGGGGGGCCACCGGGGAGCTGTTTTTT	CASSGKQGGATGELFF
TRBV29-1	TRBD1	TRBJ2-3	-	TGCAGCGTCATCCGACAGGGACCCACAGATACGCAGTATTTT	CSVIRQGPTDTQYF
TRBV18	-	TRBJ1-4	-	TGTGCCAGCTCTCCTCTTATCGGACAGACTAATGAAAAACTGTTTTTT	CASSPLIGQTNEKLFF
TRBV21-1	-	TRBJ2-7	once	TGTGCCAGCCGAGAACGGACAGGCGAGAACGAGCAGTACTTC	CASRERTGENEQYF
TRBV11-1	TRBD1	TRBJ2-7	-	TGTGCCAGCCCAGGGACAGGCGACGAGCAGTACTTC	CASPGTGDEQYF
TRBV5-1	TRBD2	TRBJ2-3	-	TGCGCCAGCAGCTTGGGGGGACCTGAATGGACTAGCGCCTGGAGCTCTGGCACAGATACGCAGTATTTT	CASSLGGPEWTSAWSSGTDTQYF
TRBV18	TRBD2	TRBJ2-2	-	TGTGCCAGCTCACCTCTAGCGGGAGAGGACACCGGGGAGCTGTTTTTT	CASSPLAGEDTGELFF
TRBV28	-	TRBJ2-7	-	TGTGCCGCCCAGGGCCGATACGAGCAGTACTTC	CAAQGRYEQYF
TRBV25-1	TRBD1	TRBJ1-5	few	TGTGCCAGCGCCAGGACAGGGGTAAATCAGCCCCAGCATTTT	CASARTGVNQPQHF